Sequencing of this TCR beta chain was carried out in a study of shared clonotypes between healthy human individuals. CDR1 and CDR2 (germline): SQVTM, ANQGSEA. V trimming: 7 bases; J trimming: 6 bases; junction bases outside the gene matches: 10. This CDR3 contains 14 residues. General observations from the study: Owing to a small donor count, the genetic and exposure-history diversity represented was limited. Naive subsets, compared against memory subsets, generally had larger estimated richness values.

Turning to this clone: What it binds is not known.

Naivety among CD8 cells was defined by CD45RO negativity and positive CCR7 selection, thereby excluding terminally differentiated effector memory CD45RA+ cells. The sorted-subset replicate PCRs were given roughly 200 ng DNA, which is around 29,000 T cell genomes. TCRdb's table, derived via immunoSEQ multiplex PCR, lists solely in-frame clones and lacks some. There are around 1.9 million clones in the sample; 93% occur only once, and approximately 1.7% lies in the top ten. The chain employs TRBV29-1 and TRBJ2-1; 9 nucleotides agree with TRBD1. The clonotype comes from a man between 18 and 35 years old in good health. Some clones in this sample may be carry-over from other donors' samples. What was sequenced was naive CD8+ T cells from PBMCs. The chain's CDR3 is CSGTLGQGLNEQFF. In nucleotides, the CDR3 is TGCAGCGGGACCTTGGGACAGGGACTCAATGAGCAGTTCTTC.